This TCR beta chain was identified in a study of PD-1 blockade in classical Hodgkin lymphoma. Time point noted: cycle 4 day 1 (C4D1), after six to seven weeks of nivolumab. With no exception, relapse followed autologous stem cell transplantation in all patients, and brentuximab vedotin exposure varied. Thawed PBMCs were subjected to magnetic negative selection, which yielded isolated CD8+ T cells. The table came from immunoSEQ multiplex PCR; TCRdb's copy has only in-frame clones and leaves some out. Of approximately 10,000 clones listed, approximately 69% are singletons. The material sequenced was CD8+ T cells from blood, taken before the fourth cycle of nivolumab. The receptor comes from a human donor with classical Hodgkin lymphoma.

DNA for the CDR3: TGTGCTAGTGATTCGCTAGGAACTGAAGCTTTCTTT. Residues: CASDSLGTEAFF. The chain recombines TRBV12-5 with TRBJ1-1, with D uncertain. V was trimmed by 7 bases and J by 5 bases, leaving 11 bases between them. The CDR3 is made up of 12 amino acids. Germline CDR1 reads LGHNT; CDR2 reads FRNRAP.